A selection of T cell receptor beta chains follows, all from one sample in a study of tumor and adjacent non-tumor tissue in lung cancer. TCRdb ran MiXCR on the multiplex PCR reads and lists one entry per CDR3 protein. The profile shows around 50,000 distinct CDR3 sequences, 64% of them singletons. Sequencing was performed on distant non-tumor lung tissue. The receptors come from a woman in her sixties or seventies with non-small cell lung cancer. Each CDR3 is given with its conserved first and last residue. A D gene is named only where the DNA matches it firmly. Size tells how often a clone was seen (once, few, many) or the class of an expanded clone, and some rows leave it out.

CDR3: CSTRMREVGTDTQYF
DNA: TGCAGTACTAGAATGAGGGAAGTGGGCACAGATACGCAGTATTTT
size: .
J: TRBJ2-3
V: TRBV20-1
D: .

CDR3: CSASLRDTTYGYTF
DNA: TGCAGTGCTAGTCTCCGGGACACCACCTATGGCTACACCTTC
size: many
J: TRBJ1-2
V: TRBV20-1
D: .

CDR3: CAISDLGQPRKGGYTF
DNA: TGTGCCATCAGTGATTTAGGACAGCCACGTAAAGGGGGCTACACCTTC
size: many
J: TRBJ1-2
V: TRBV10-3
D: .

CDR3: CNVSKTPEETQYF
DNA: TGCAACGTTAGTAAAACTCCCGAAGAGACGCAGTACTTC
size: once
J: TRBJ2-5
V: TRBV29-1
D: .

CDR3: CASRQGGQATYEQYF
DNA: TGTGCCAGCAGGCAAGGTGGCCAAGCAACCTACGAGCAATACTTC
size: .
J: TRBJ2-7
V: TRBV4-1
D: .

CDR3: CASSLPLTGEPYNEQFF
DNA: TGCGCCAGCAGCCTCCCCCTCACAGGGGAACCTTACAATGAGCAGTTCTTC
size: many
J: TRBJ2-1
V: TRBV4-1
D: TRBD1

CDR3: CASSFSQENSYNEQFF
DNA: TGTGCCAGTAGTTTTTCCCAGGAAAACTCCTACAATGAGCAGTTCTTC
size: .
J: TRBJ2-1
V: TRBV28
D: .

CDR3: CATGQGTDTQYF
DNA: TGTGCCACGGGACAGGGCACAGATACGCAGTATTTT
size: .
J: TRBJ2-3
V: TRBV6-5
D: TRBD1

CDR3: CASGQHKAGPEDPQYF
DNA: TGTGCCAGCGGCCAACATAAGGCGGGACCCGAGGATCCCCAGTACTTC
size: .
J: TRBJ2-5
V: TRBV4-2
D: .

CDR3: CVSSSSGRGGKQFF
DNA: TGTGTTAGCAGTTCTAGCGGGAGGGGCGGTAAGCAGTTCTTC
size: .
J: TRBJ2-1
V: TRBV12-3/TRBV12-4
D: TRBD2

CDR3: CRVEQKNNEQFF
DNA: TGTAGGGTTGAACAGAAAAACAATGAGCAGTTCTTC
size: .
J: TRBJ2-1
V: TRBV29-1
D: .

CDR3: CASSVSSYEQYF
DNA: TGTGCCAGCAGTGTATCATCCTACGAGCAGTACTTC
size: .
J: TRBJ2-7
V: TRBV28
D: .

CDR3: CASSFVRAENTDTEYF
DNA: TGTGCCAGCAGTTTTGTACGAGCGGAGAACACAGACACGGAGTATTTT
size: .
J: TRBJ2-3
V: TRBV6-9
D: .

CDR3: CAISGIGEGGYTF
DNA: TGCGCCATCAGTGGGATAGGGGAAGGAGGCTACACCTTC
size: .
J: TRBJ1-2
V: TRBV10-3
D: .

CDR3: CAGCLAGLADNEQFF
DNA: TGTGCCGGCTGCTTAGCGGGACTAGCGGACAATGAGCAATTCTTT
size: .
J: TRBJ2-1
V: TRBV11-1
D: TRBD2

CDR3: CANRYSMSGRYEQYF
DNA: TGTGCCAACCGTTACTCGATGAGCGGGAGATACGAGCAGTACTTC
size: .
J: TRBJ2-7
V: TRBV6-2/TRBV6-3
D: TRBD2

CDR3: CAVSEIQGNEKLFF
DNA: TGTGCCGTCAGTGAAATACAGGGTAATGAAAAACTGTTTTTT
size: .
J: TRBJ1-4
V: TRBV6-1
D: .

CDR3: CASSFREQGANTGELFF
DNA: TGTGCCAGCAGTTTCCGCGAACAGGGGGCGAACACCGGGGAGCTCTTTTTT
size: .
J: TRBJ2-2
V: TRBV6-2/TRBV6-3
D: TRBD1

CDR3: CASSFEAGRYEQYF
DNA: TGTGCCAGCAGCTTCGAAGCGGGTCGGTACGAGCAGTACTTC
size: large
J: TRBJ2-7
V: TRBV11-1
D: .

CDR3: CASSLGGIDEQFF
DNA: TGTGCCAGCAGCTTAGGCGGTATTGATGAGCAGTTCTTC
size: .
J: TRBJ2-1
V: TRBV11-2
D: .

CDR3: CASSLGPSSYNEQFF
DNA: TGTGCCAGCAGCTTAGGCCCGAGCTCCTACAATGAGCAGTTCTTC
size: many
J: TRBJ2-1
V: TRBV7-8
D: .

CDR3: CVSRLTPSGRNTGELFF
DNA: TGTGTCAGCAGATTAACCCCTAGCGGGAGGAACACCGGGGAGCTATTTTTT
size: .
J: TRBJ2-2
V: TRBV7-3
D: TRBD2

CDR3: CSVRPRSGDRKNIQYF
DNA: TGCAGTGTTAGGCCCAGGTCAGGGGACAGGAAAAACATTCAGTACTTC
size: .
J: TRBJ2-4
V: TRBV20-1
D: TRBD1

CDR3: CAIGDTDRVNEQFF
DNA: TGCGCCATCGGTGACACCGACAGGGTCAATGAGCAGTTCTTC
size: .
J: TRBJ2-1
V: TRBV10-3
D: TRBD1

CDR3: CVSSLLGTTTRF
DNA: TGTGTCAGCAGTTTACTAGGAACCACGACACGGTTC
size: .
J: TRBJ2-1
V: TRBV11-1
D: .

CDR3: CPSSLQSTDTQYF
DNA: TGTCCCAGCAGCCTCCAAAGCACAGATACGCAGTATTTT
size: .
J: TRBJ2-3
V: TRBV7-9
D: .

CDR3: CASGAIAGDLPFHF
DNA: TGTGCCAGCGGAGCGATAGCAGGAGATCTACCCTTCCACTTT
size: .
J: TRBJ1-6
V: TRBV28
D: .

CDR3: CASSLRAESNTGELFF
DNA: TGTGCCAGCAGTCTAAGAGCGGAGTCGAACACTGGGGAGCTGTTTTTT
size: .
J: TRBJ2-2
V: TRBV6-5
D: .

CDR3: CASSRATGNTIYF
DNA: TGTGCCAGCAGCAGGGCGACTGGAAACACCATATATTTT
size: many
J: TRBJ1-3
V: TRBV28
D: .

CDR3: CASSFNRGNTEAFF
DNA: TGTGCCAGCAGCTTTAACAGGGGGAACACTGAAGCTTTCTTT
size: .
J: TRBJ1-1
V: TRBV7-9
D: TRBD1

CDR3: CAGSPPEGVGSYEQCF
DNA: TGTGCCGGCAGCCCCCCAGAGGGGGTGGGCTCCTACGAGCAGTGCTTC
size: .
J: TRBJ2-7
V: TRBV12-3/TRBV12-4
D: .

CDR3: CASSDLASGSNTDAQYF
DNA: TGCGCCAGCAGTGACCTGGCTAGCGGGAGTAACACAGATGCGCAGTATTTT
size: .
J: TRBJ2-3
V: TRBV10-1
D: TRBD2

CDR3: CAGKREAGDEQFF
DNA: TGTGCCGGTAAACGAGAAGCGGGAGATGAGCAGTTCTTC
size: medium-sized
J: TRBJ2-1
V: TRBV5-4
D: TRBD2

CDR3: CASSAGTGRSPLHF
DNA: TGTGCCAGCAGTGCCGGGACAGGGCGTTCACCCCTCCACTTT
size: .
J: TRBJ1-6
V: TRBV28
D: TRBD1

CDR3: CAISYSFVNTDTQYF
DNA: TGTGCCATCAGTTACTCGTTTGTGAACACAGATACCCAGTATTTT
size: .
J: TRBJ2-3
V: TRBV6-5
D: .

CDR3: CSARVGWGGETEYF
DNA: TGCAGTGCTAGAGTGGGCTGGGGCGGAGAGACCGAGTACTTC
size: .
J: TRBJ2-5
V: TRBV20-1
D: .